This TCR beta chain was observed in a study of circulating and synovial CD4+ cells in juvenile arthritis. TCRdb's copy holds only in-frame clones and misses some; the assay was immunoSEQ multiplex PCR. The profile shows tens of thousands of clones, 85% to 95% of them singletons. CDR3 size: 15 residues. Per the germline V gene, CDR1 is SGHKS and CDR2 is YYEKEE (reference sequence). The junction had 12 bases not matched to a gene; V was cut back by 3 bases and J by 7 bases. This chain uses TRBV5-5 with TRBJ2-7, with 8 positions matching TRBD1. This TCR derives from a human donor with juvenile idiopathic arthritis. Sequencing input: CD4+ T cells from blood. The CDR3 DNA reads as TGTGCCAGCAGCTACAACCGGGACAGGCAGAGAGAGCAGTACTTC. Translating gives CASSYNRDRQREQYF.